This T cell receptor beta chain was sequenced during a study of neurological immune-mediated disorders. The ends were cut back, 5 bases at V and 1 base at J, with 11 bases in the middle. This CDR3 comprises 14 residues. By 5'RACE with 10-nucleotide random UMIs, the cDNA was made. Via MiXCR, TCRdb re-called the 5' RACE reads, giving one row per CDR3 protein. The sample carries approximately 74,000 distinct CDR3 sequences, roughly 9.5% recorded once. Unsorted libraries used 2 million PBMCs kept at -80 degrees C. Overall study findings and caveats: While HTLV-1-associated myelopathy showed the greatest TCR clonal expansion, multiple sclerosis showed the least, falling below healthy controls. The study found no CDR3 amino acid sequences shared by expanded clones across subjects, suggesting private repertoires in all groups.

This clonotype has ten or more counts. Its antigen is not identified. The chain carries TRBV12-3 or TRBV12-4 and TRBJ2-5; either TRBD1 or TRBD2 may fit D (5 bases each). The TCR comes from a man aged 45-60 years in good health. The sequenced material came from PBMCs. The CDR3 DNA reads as TGTGCCAGCAGTCCTGAGAGGGGCCAAGAGACCCAGTACTTC. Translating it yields CASSPERGQETQYF.